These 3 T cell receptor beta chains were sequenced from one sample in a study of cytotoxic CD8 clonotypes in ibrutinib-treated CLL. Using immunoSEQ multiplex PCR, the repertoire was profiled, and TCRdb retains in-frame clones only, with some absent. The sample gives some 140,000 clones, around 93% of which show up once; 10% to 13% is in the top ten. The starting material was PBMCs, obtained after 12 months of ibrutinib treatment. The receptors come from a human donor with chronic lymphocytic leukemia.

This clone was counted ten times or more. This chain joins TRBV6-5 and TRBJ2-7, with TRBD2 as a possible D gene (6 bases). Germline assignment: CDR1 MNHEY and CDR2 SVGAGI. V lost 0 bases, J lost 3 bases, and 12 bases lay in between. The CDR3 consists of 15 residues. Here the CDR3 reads CASSYSGGLGYEQYF. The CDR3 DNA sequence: TGTGCCAGCAGTTACTCGGGGGGACTCGGCTACGAGCAGTACTTC.

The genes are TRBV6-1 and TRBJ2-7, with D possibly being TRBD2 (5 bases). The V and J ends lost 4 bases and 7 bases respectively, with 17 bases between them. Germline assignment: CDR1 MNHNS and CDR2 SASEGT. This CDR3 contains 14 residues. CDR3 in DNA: TGTGCCAGCAGTGGAGAGGGCGTGAGTGGGGAGCAGTACTTC. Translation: CASSGEGVSGEQYF.

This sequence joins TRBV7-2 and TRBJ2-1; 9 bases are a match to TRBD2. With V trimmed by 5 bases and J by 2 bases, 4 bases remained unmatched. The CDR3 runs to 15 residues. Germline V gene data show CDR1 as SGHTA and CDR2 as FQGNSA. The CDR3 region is CASSLLAGPYNEQFF. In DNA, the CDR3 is TGTGCCAGCAGCCTCCTAGCGGGGCCCTACAATGAGCAGTTCTTC.